Shown below are 24 T cell receptor beta chains from a single sample sequenced in a study of cytotoxic CD8 clonotypes in ibrutinib-treated CLL. Some clones are missing from TCRdb's copy, which holds only in-frame ones; the method was immunoSEQ multiplex PCR. Of about 130,000 clones in the sample, 80% to 90% were seen once. The specimen was PBMCs, collected after 24 months of ibrutinib treatment. The receptors were gathered from a human donor with chronic lymphocytic leukemia.

This chain uses TRBV7-8 with TRBJ2-7; D unresolved. V lost 3 bases to trimming and J lost 2 bases, with 17 bases between them. From germline, CDR1 is SGHVS and CDR2 FQNEAQ. The CDR3 is made up of 16 amino acids. CDR3 nucleotides: TGTGCCAGCAGCTTCCCTCAAAGACTGATGCCCTACGAGCAGTACTTC. Protein sequence: CASSFPQRLMPYEQYF.

The chain recombines TRBV30 with TRBJ1-5; D unresolved. CDR1 and CDR2 from the germline V gene are GTSNPN and SVGIG (reference sequence). Trimming shortened V by 4 bases and J by 3 bases, and 13 bases separated the two germline ends. The CDR3 has 14 residues. CDR3 sequence (DNA): TGTGCCTGGACCGAGGACCTCTCCAATCAGCCCCAGCATTTT. As protein: CAWTEDLSNQPQHF.

The V gene is TRBV10-3, the J gene TRBJ2-3; the match to TRBD2 covers 9 bases. The CDR3 spans 16 residues. With V trimmed by 0 bases and J by 1 base, 2 bases remained unmatched. Germline assignment: CDR1 ENHRY and CDR2 SYGVKD. The CDR3 spells CAISESPSGGTDTQYF. The CDR3 nucleotides read TGTGCCATCAGTGAGTCCCCTAGCGGGGGCACAGATACGCAGTATTTT.

In its sample, this clone was seen once. In DNA, the CDR3 is TGTGCCAGCAGCGTAGATAACAGGGGGTTAATGAATGAGCAGTTCTTC. It encodes CASSVDNRGLMNEQFF. The chain uses TRBV9 and TRBJ2-1; 8 bases map to TRBD1. The V segment lost 0 bases and the J segment 7 bases; nucleotides outside the gene matches: 9. CDR1 is SGDLS, CDR2 YYNGEE, per germline. The CDR3 contains 16 residues.

V and J are TRBV27 and TRBJ1-6, with a weak D call TRBD1 (6 bases). V gave up 6 bases and J gave up 4 bases, with 16 bases separating them. The CDR3 is 16 amino acids. Germline V lookup: CDR1 MNHEY, CDR2 SMNVEV (reference sequence). The CDR3 spells CASSDTGTSYNSPLHF. CDR3 in DNA: TGTGCCAGCAGCGACACCGGGACATCGTATAATTCACCCCTCCACTTT.

This clone was detected a few times. The chain carries TRBV10-3 and TRBJ2-2; TRBD1 agrees at 7 bases. V was pared by 10 bases and J by 7 bases, with 12 bases of the junction left unmatched. CDR1 and CDR2 (germline): ENHRY, SYGVKD. The CDR3 contains 14 residues. In DNA, the CDR3 is TGTGCCACACAGACAGGGAATTCAATCGGGGAGCTGTTTTTT. It codes for CATQTGNSIGELFF.

The chain employs TRBV7-2 and TRBJ2-7; 12 nucleotides align to TRBD1. CDR3 length equals 19 residues. The V gene's germline CDR1 is SGHTA and CDR2 FQGNSA. The V gene end was trimmed by 2 bases and the J gene end by 2 bases; junction bases not matched to a gene: 13. CDR3 sequence reads: CASSLWGQGARVPAYEQYF. In nucleotides, the CDR3 is TGTGCCAGCAGCTTATGGGGACAGGGGGCTCGGGTTCCAGCCTACGAGCAGTACTTC.

V is TRBV5-1 and J is TRBJ2-7; TRBD2 agrees at 12 bases. Germline CDR1 SGHRS, CDR2 YFSETQ. This CDR3 has 15 residues. Trimming cost V 3 bases and J 2 bases; bases outside gene matches: 3. Here the CDR3 DNA reads TGCGCCAGCAGCTCTAGCGGGGGGGTGCCCTACGAGCAGTACTTC. It translates to CASSSSGGVPYEQYF.

The chain combines TRBV7-3 with TRBJ2-1; maybe TRBD2 (5 bases). The CDR3 has 14 amino acids. Germline-derived CDR1 and CDR2 are SGHTA and FQGTGA. Trimming shortened V by 4 bases and J by 7 bases, and 14 bases separated the two germline ends. The CDR3 spells CASSYIPGKNEQFF. The CDR3 nucleotides are TGTGCCAGCAGCTACATACCGGGAAAAAATGAGCAGTTCTTC. The full variable domain, with the rest looked up from reference TRBV7-3 and TRBJ2-1, is GAGVSQTPSNKVTEKGKYVELRCDPISGHTALYWYRQSLGQGPEFLIYFQGTGAADDSGLPNDRFFAVRPEGSVSTLKIQRTERGDSAVYLCASSYIPGKNEQFFGPGTRLTVL.

The gene calls are TRBV7-6 and TRBJ2-5; D is unresolved. CDR3 length: 11 residues. From germline, CDR1 is SGHVS and CDR2 FNYEAQ. V gave up 5 bases and J gave up 0 bases, with 1 base separating them. The CDR3 DNA reads as TGTGCCAGCAGCGACCAAGAGACCCAGTACTTC. Its translation is CASSDQETQYF.

The chain joins TRBV7-2 to TRBJ2-1, with D perhaps TRBD2 (6 bases). V lost 1 base and J 4 bases, leaving 11 bases between the germline ends. This CDR3 spans 15 amino acids. Germline CDR1 SGHTA, CDR2 FQGNSA. The CDR3 bases are TGTGCCAGCAGCTTAGTCGGGGGATCTTACAATGAGCAGTTCTTC. Its translation: CASSLVGGSYNEQFF.

The CDR3 is CASSRSGGYNSPLHF. CDR3 bases: TGTGCCAGCAGCCGCTCGGGGGGTTATAATTCACCCCTCCACTTT. The chain recombines TRBV28 with TRBJ1-6, with D tentatively TRBD1 (5 bases). V dropped 6 bases and J dropped 4 bases, with 13 bases sitting between them. The CDR3 extends over 15 amino acids. Per germline, CDR1 MDHEN and CDR2 SYDVKM.

The V and J genes are TRBV5-5 and TRBJ2-2; D remains ambiguous. Germline V gene lookup returns CDR1 SGHKS and CDR2 YYEKEE (reference sequence). This CDR3 has 12 residues. Trimming cost V 7 bases and J 4 bases, with 8 bases left between them. The CDR3 protein is CASAKATGELFF. The DNA of the CDR3 is TGTGCCAGCGCCAAAGCCACCGGGGAGCTGTTTTTT.

The chain employs TRBV6-6 and TRBJ2-3; 10 nucleotides line up with TRBD2. The CDR3 is 16 amino acids. V dropped 10 bases and J dropped 2; count of bases not matched to a gene: 12. CDR1 and CDR2 from the germline V gene are MNHNY and SVGAGI (reference sequence). CDR3: CATSTRSGGATDTQYF. CDR3 DNA: TGTGCCACTTCAACCCGGAGCGGGGGGGCCACAGATACGCAGTATTTT.

This clone showed up just a few times. V usage is TRBV6-5 and J usage is TRBJ1-3; the D is unclear. CDR1 and CDR2 from the germline V gene are MNHEY and SVGAGI. The CDR3 sequence is 15 residues long. V was trimmed by 0 bases and J by 4 bases, leaving 10 bases between them. The CDR3, as DNA: TGTGCCAGCAGTTACTCGAGGTTACCAGGAAACACCATATATTTT. It yields the protein CASSYSRLPGNTIYF.

The CDR3 region is CASSGADRAFGYTF. CDR3 bases: TGTGCCAGCAGCGGGGCGGACAGAGCTTTTGGCTACACCTTC. This chain connects TRBV5-4 to TRBJ1-2, with D perhaps TRBD1 (6 bases). The CDR3 contains 14 residues. Trimming shortened V by 4 bases and J by 7 bases, and 17 bases separated the two germline ends. The germline V gene encodes CDR1 SGHNT and CDR2 YYREEE (reference sequence).

The CDR3 coding sequence is TGTGCCAGTAGTCCCCAAGGTGGCGGCTACACCTTC. Protein product: CASSPQGGGYTF. The genes are TRBV19 and TRBJ1-2; D is unresolved. The CDR3 is 12 residues long. Germline assignment: CDR1 LNHDA and CDR2 SQIVND (reference sequence). Trimming took off 5 bases at V and 8 bases at J, with 12 bases between the two ends. Drawing the rest from reference TRBV19 and TRBJ1-2, the complete variable domain is DGGITQSPKYLFRKEGQNVTLSCEQNLNHDAMYWYRQDPGQGLRLIYYSQIVNDFQKGDIAEGYSVSREKKESFPLTVTSAQKNPTAFYLCASSPQGGGYTFGSGTRLTVV.

The V call is TRBV6-5, the J call TRBJ1-6; TRBD1 is a possible D gene (6 bases). This CDR3 has 15 residues. Germline CDR1 MNHEY, CDR2 SVGAGI. With 6 bases removed from V and 10 bases from J, the gap between germline ends came to 19 bases. The CDR3 DNA follows: TGTGCCAGCAGCAATTACAGGGTCGGGAGATCACCCCTCCACTTT. Translated, it gives CASSNYRVGRSPLHF.

This clone was counted once. The CDR3 DNA sequence: TGTGCCAGCAGCATCAGGGTGCAAATGAACACTGAAGCTTTCTTT. Translation: CASSIRVQMNTEAFF. V and J are TRBV7-2 and TRBJ1-1; the D gene is possibly TRBD1 (5 bases). This CDR3 is built from 15 residues. The V end was cut by 5 bases, the J end by 0 bases, with 13 bases between. Germline CDR1 SGHTA, CDR2 FQGNSA.

This chain uses TRBV15 with TRBJ2-5; the D is unclear. V was clipped by 0 bases and J by 4 bases, with 9 bases between them. Germline V gene lookup returns CDR1 LNHNV and CDR2 YYDKDF (reference sequence). The CDR3 runs to 14 residues. The CDR3 DNA reads TGTGCCACCAGCAGAGATCTCGCTGGAGAGACCCAGTACTTC. It encodes CATSRDLAGETQYF.

This chain joins TRBV4-3 and TRBJ2-2; 7 bases align to TRBD1. The CDR3 has 17 residues. Germline V gene sequence: CDR1 LGHNA, CDR2 YSLEER. With V trimmed by 3 bases and J by 8 bases, 15 bases remained unmatched. In DNA, the CDR3 is TGCGCCAGCAGCCATTCTACAGGGGACAGAAAGGATGGGGAGCTGTTTTTT. Translated: CASSHSTGDRKDGELFF.

The chain is built from TRBV10-1 and TRBJ2-5, with a weak D call TRBD2 (6 bases). Trimming stripped 6 bases from V and 1 base from J, with 9 bases between. CDR3 size: 13 residues. Germline CDR1 WNHNN, CDR2 SYGVQD (reference sequence). The CDR3 region has the DNA TGCGCCAGCAGCGAGGGACTCCAAGAGACCCAGTACTTC. Translated: CASSEGLQETQYF.

The chain has TRBV29-1 and TRBJ2-1, with 12 positions matching TRBD2. Germline CDR1 reads SQVTM; CDR2 reads ANQGSEA. V was pared by 7 bases and J by 3 bases, with 4 bases of the junction left unmatched. The CDR3 covers 14 residues. CDR3 loop: CSGRLAGDYNEQFF. CDR3 nucleotide sequence: TGCAGCGGCAGACTAGCGGGGGACTACAATGAGCAGTTCTTC.

The chain carries TRBV2 and TRBJ2-1, with TRBD2 matching 8 bases. Germline loops: CDR1 SNHLY, CDR2 FYNNEI. V was pared by 4 bases and J by 0 bases, with 2 bases of the junction left unmatched. CDR3 size: 15 residues. Written as DNA, the CDR3 is TGTGCCAGCAGTGGCGGGGGGCACTCCTACAATGAGCAGTTCTTC. It yields the protein CASSGGGHSYNEQFF.